This T cell receptor (beta chain) stems from a study of CD8 T cells in ankylosing spondylitis. Study results and limitations: In ankylosing spondylitis patients, matched synovial fluid reportedly showed significant enrichment of disease-linked clones.

This clonotype was detected many times. The antigen remains undetermined. MiXCR was run by TCRdb on the 5' RACE reads, yielding one entry per CDR3 protein. The sample lists 30,000 to 45,000 distinct CDR3 sequences, about a tenth occurring once. The germline V gene encodes CDR1 DFQATT and CDR2 SNEGSKA (reference sequence). The junction had 10 bases not matched to a gene; V was cut back by 4 bases and J by 6 bases. This CDR3 is built from 15 residues. The chain couples TRBV20-1 to TRBJ2-2; TRBD2 aligns across 8 bases. This clonotype originated in a male donor with ankylosing spondylitis or in good health (not recorded which). Input material: blood, either unsorted or a sorted T cell fraction (not recorded which). CDR3 residues: CSATPREGHSGELFF. CDR3 in DNA: TGCAGTGCTACACCCCGGGAGGGCCATTCCGGGGAGCTGTTTTTT.